Below are 25 T cell receptor beta chains sequenced from a single sample in a study of blood T cell repertoires in COVID-19. This table comes from immunoSEQ multiplex PCR, and its TCRdb copy is limited to in-frame clones, with some not included. The sample lists 130,000 or so clones, around 77% occurring once. The sequencing sample was made of peripheral blood. These TCRs come from a human donor in a cohort sampled during active COVID-19.

This chain connects TRBV7-8 to TRBJ1-5; D is perhaps TRBD1 (6 bases). The closer fit of TRBJ2-3 to the DNA end suggests the J call may be wrong. CDR1 and CDR2 from the germline V gene are SGHVS and FQNEAQ. This CDR3 has 12 residues. The CDR3 is CASSGDNQPQYF. For the CDR3, the DNA is TGTGCCAGCAGCGGGGACAATCAGCCCCAGTATTTT.

This clone was found once. The chain recombines TRBV5-1 with TRBJ1-1; no definite D call. Germline assignment: CDR1 SGHRS and CDR2 YFSETQ. The CDR3 contains 14 residues. V was clipped by 4 bases and J by 5 bases, with 15 bases between them. CDR3: CASSTGDEVTEAFF. The DNA of the CDR3 is TGCGCCAGCAGCACCGGGGATGAGGTGACTGAAGCTTTCTTT.

The chain uses TRBV5-1 and TRBJ2-5; D might be TRBD1 (5 bases). The CDR3 has 14 amino acids. Germline assignment: CDR1 SGHRS and CDR2 YFSETQ. V was trimmed by 1 base and J by 3 bases, leaving 10 bases between them. CDR3 in amino acids: CASSLRQREETQYF. CDR3 coding DNA: TGCGCCAGCAGCTTGAGACAGCGCGAAGAGACCCAGTACTTC.

The rearrangement uses TRBV11-3 and TRBJ2-5; D is undetermined. CDR3 length equals 13 residues. The V and J ends lost 5 bases and 1 base respectively, with 8 bases between them. The germline CDR1 and CDR2 sequences are SGHNT and YENEEA. CDR3: CASSKSLQETQYF. The CDR3 DNA reads as TGTGCCAGCAGCAAGAGCCTCCAAGAGACCCAGTACTTC.

This clone has only a few counts. CDR3 nucleotide sequence: TGTGCCAGCAGCCCTCATCGTCGGGACAGGGCTAACTATGGCTACACCTTC. This gives the protein CASSPHRRDRANYGYTF. V gene TRBV7-9 combines with J gene TRBJ1-2; 9 bases fit TRBD1. The ends lost 5 bases at V and 0 bases at J; junction bases unmatched: 10. Germline V gene sequence: CDR1 SEHNR, CDR2 FQNEAQ (reference sequence). The CDR3 sequence is 17 residues long.

V usage is TRBV4-2 and J usage is TRBJ1-1, with D possibly TRBD1 on 5 matching bases. Trimming removed 4 bases from V and 0 bases from J, with 15 bases in between. This CDR3 is built from 16 residues. The V gene's germline CDR1 is LGHNA and CDR2 YNFKEQ. CDR3 sequence (DNA): TGTGCCAGCAGCCCGCTAACCGACAGTATGAACACTGAAGCTTTCTTT. Its protein is CASSPLTDSMNTEAFF.

V usage is TRBV9 and J usage is TRBJ1-3; no reliable D call. Trimming took 4 bases from V and 3 from J, leaving 11 bases between them. This CDR3 spans 14 amino acids. Germline V CDR1 and CDR2: SGDLS, YYNGEE. Here the CDR3 reads CASSPGSSGNTIYF. CDR3 DNA: TGTGCCAGCAGCCCAGGATCGAGTGGAAACACCATATATTTT.

This clone was counted many times. The rearrangement uses TRBV27 and TRBJ2-7; D is perhaps TRBD1 (5 bases). The CDR3 is 13 residues long. V shed 5 bases and J shed 2 bases, with 10 bases lying between them. Looked up from germline, CDR1 is MNHEY and CDR2 is SMNVEV (reference sequence). The CDR3 region is CASSVDSPYEQYF. CDR3 sequence (DNA): TGTGCCAGCAGTGTCGACAGCCCCTACGAGCAGTACTTC.

The J gene is TRBJ2-5, the V gene TRBV7-8; weak D call: TRBD1 (5 bases). From germline, CDR1 is SGHVS and CDR2 FQNEAQ. The CDR3 is made up of 16 amino acids. Trimming removed 0 bases at V and 4 bases at J, with 15 bases between. CDR3 coding DNA: TGTGCCAGCAGCTTAGCGGTGCAGGGCATAGGAGAGACCCAGTACTTC. This sequence encodes CASSLAVQGIGETQYF.

The V gene is TRBV9, the J gene TRBJ1-2; no clear D. The CDR3 totals 15 residues. Trimming pared 0 bases from V and 5 bases from J, leaving 14 bases between. Germline assignment: CDR1 SGDLS and CDR2 YYNGEE. CDR3 protein: CASSVGTARLYGYTF. In DNA form, the CDR3 reads TGTGCCAGCAGCGTAGGCACAGCTCGTTTGTATGGCTACACCTTC.

The chain employs TRBV9 and TRBJ2-1; D unclear. CDR1 SGDLS and CDR2 YYNGEE come from the germline V gene. The CDR3 has 16 residues. V was shortened by 6 bases and J by 7 bases, with 23 bases between the two germline ends. In DNA form, the CDR3 reads TGTGCCAGCACCTCTCCCCCGGCCGCTCTGCGGAATGAGCAGTTCTTC. Amino acids: CASTSPPAALRNEQFF.

The chain uses TRBV6-1 and TRBJ1-2; 7 positions match TRBD1. V shed 0 bases and J 4 bases; nucleotides not matched to a gene: 5. CDR1 and CDR2 (germline): MNHNS, SASEGT. The CDR3 sequence is 15 residues long. The CDR3 reads CASSEALGGAYGYTF. The CDR3 coding sequence is TGTGCCAGCAGTGAAGCCCTAGGGGGCGCCTATGGCTACACCTTC.

This chain joins TRBV28 and TRBJ2-2, with 7 bases matching TRBD2. The V gene end was trimmed by 6 bases and the J gene end by 1 base; junction bases not matched to a gene: 11. This CDR3 has 17 amino acids. In germline, CDR1 is MDHEN, CDR2 SYDVKM. The CDR3 DNA is TGTGCCAGCAGAGGGGCCGGGGTAGCGGGGAACACCGGGGAGCTGTTTTTT. Its translation: CASRGAGVAGNTGELFF.

This chain uses TRBV3-1 (or the pseudogene TRBV3-2) with TRBJ2-5; TRBD2 agrees at 9 bases. Germline V lookup: CDR1 LGHDT, CDR2 YNNKEL (reference sequence). The J segment lost 7 bases and the V segment lost 1 base, leaving 10 bases of the junction unmatched. The CDR3 loop spans 16 amino acids. This chain's CDR3 is CASSQGWAGGPGTQYF. The CDR3 bases are TGTGCCAGCAGCCAAGGATGGGCGGGGGGGCCAGGGACCCAGTACTTC.

The chain carries TRBV28 and TRBJ1-5, with a tentative D call TRBD1 (5 bases). V lost 6 bases and J 6 bases, leaving 18 bases between the germline ends. Germline V gene data show CDR1 as MDHEN and CDR2 as SYDVKM. The CDR3 runs 15 residues. The CDR3 sequence: CASRSLGQGGQPQHF. The DNA of the CDR3 is TGTGCCAGCAGATCACTGGGGCAGGGAGGTCAGCCCCAGCATTTT.

With respect to this clone: Other DNA sequences of this sample code for an identical CDR3. V usage is TRBV4-2 and J usage is TRBJ2-3, with unresolved D. The CDR3 runs 14 residues. Germline V gene data show CDR1 as LGHNA and CDR2 as YNFKEQ. The ends were cut back, 0 bases at V and 1 base at J, with 5 bases in the middle. This CDR3 reads CASSQDRGTDTQYF. The CDR3 coding sequence is TGTGCCAGCAGCCAAGATCGTGGCACAGATACGCAGTATTTT.

The chain uses TRBV2 and TRBJ2-7; weak D call: TRBD1 (5 bases). This CDR3 has 15 amino acids. V was clipped by 0 bases and J by 0 bases, with 9 bases between them. From germline, CDR1 is SNHLY and CDR2 FYNNEI. CDR3 sequence: CASSEAQGLSYEQYF. The CDR3, as DNA: TGTGCCAGCAGTGAAGCGCAGGGCCTCTCCTACGAGCAGTACTTC.

This clone was recorded only once. The V and J genes are TRBV5-6 and TRBJ2-5; 8 positions agree with TRBD1. This CDR3 has 14 amino acids. Germline assignment: CDR1 SGHDT and CDR2 YYEEEE. V shed 2 bases, J shed 3 bases, and the junction held 3 bases outside the gene matches. The DNA for the CDR3 is TGTGCCAGCAGCTTCGCAGGGGGCGAAGAGACCCAGTACTTC. It translates to CASSFAGGEETQYF.

The gene calls are TRBV6-1 and TRBJ2-7; TRBD1 matches at 7 bases. The CDR3 consists of 14 residues. The V gene's germline CDR1 is MNHNS and CDR2 SASEGT. The junction had 2 bases not matched to a gene; V was cut back by 3 bases and J by 0 bases. This CDR3 is CASSDWDSSYEQYF. DNA for the CDR3: TGTGCCAGCAGTGATTGGGACAGCTCCTACGAGCAGTACTTC.

This chain joins TRBV2 and TRBJ2-5, with 9 bases lining up with TRBD2. The CDR3 is 15 residues long. Per germline, CDR1 SNHLY and CDR2 FYNNEI. V dropped 6 bases and J dropped 2; count of bases not matched to a gene: 7. The CDR3 DNA follows: TGTGCCAGCAGCCGCGGGAGGGGACCTCAAGAGACCCAGTACTTC. Its protein product is CASSRGRGPQETQYF.

The chain joins TRBV5-1 to TRBJ1-4; D remains unclear. The germline V gene has CDR1 SGHRS and CDR2 YFSETQ. There are 16 residues in the CDR3. V lost 4 bases and J lost 6, with 19 bases in between. The CDR3 sequence: CASSLLWEASYEKLFF. CDR3 nucleotide sequence: TGCGCCAGCAGCCTCCTGTGGGAGGCCTCCTATGAAAAACTGTTTTTT.

J is TRBJ2-7 and V is TRBV11-1, with TRBD2 identical over 10 bases. The CDR3 spans 15 residues. V was clipped by 5 bases and J by 1 base; unmatched bases: 5. The V gene's germline CDR1 is SGHAT and CDR2 FQDESV (reference sequence). In DNA form, the CDR3 reads TGTGCCAGCAGCCCGCTTAGCGGGGGGTCCTACGAGCAGTACTTC. This sequence encodes CASSPLSGGSYEQYF.

The chain carries TRBV4-1 and TRBJ2-5; 7 nucleotides agree with TRBD1. CDR1 is MGHRA, CDR2 YSYEKL, per germline. This CDR3 region has 14 residues. V was clipped by 2 bases and J by 4 bases; unmatched bases: 4. CDR3 protein: CASSQTGTVETQYF. The CDR3 DNA follows: TGCGCCAGCAGCCAAACCGGGACAGTAGAGACCCAGTACTTC.

The chain uses TRBV11-2 and TRBJ2-7, with 8 bases matching TRBD2. The ends lost 5 bases at V and 0 bases at J; junction bases unmatched: 3. Germline-derived CDR1 and CDR2 are SGHAT and FQNNGV. This CDR3 has 14 residues. This chain's CDR3 is CASSTAGGSYEQYF. In nucleotides, the CDR3 is TGTGCCAGCAGCACGGCGGGGGGCTCCTACGAGCAGTACTTC.

The CDR3 DNA follows: TGTGCCAGCAGCAAAGAATCGGTCGAGGGCGAAAAACTGTTTTTT. Amino acid sequence: CASSKESVEGEKLFF. This chain joins TRBV21-1 and TRBJ1-4. TRBV21-1 constitutes a pseudogene. The CDR3 is made up of 15 amino acids.